This T cell receptor (beta chain) was recorded in a study of cytomegalovirus exposure and HLA in healthy donors. With 60 Vbeta and 13 Jbeta primers, the PCR was carried out. Only in-frame clones appear in the TCRdb table, and some are missing; sequencing was by immunoSEQ multiplex PCR. The sample shows some 180,000 clones, around 80% of them seen only once. This CDR3 has 13 residues. J gave up 5 bases and V 7 bases, and 7 bases lay outside the gene matches. Germline CDR1 and CDR2: WNHNN and SYGVQD (reference sequence). The sample comprised PBMCs. The V call is TRBV10-1, the J call TRBJ1-1; 7 bases line up with TRBD1. This clonotype was sampled from a man aged 30 to 39 in good health and CMV-seronegative. For the CDR3, the DNA is TGCGCCAGCACGAGGGGGCGAGGGACTGAAGCTTTCTTT. This sequence encodes CASTRGRGTEAFF.